The source of this T cell receptor beta chain is a study of Ad26.COV2.S vaccination and SARS-CoV-2 variants. Background on the study: Once or twice, 56 days apart, Ad26.COV2.S was delivered intramuscularly.

Assay used: immunoSEQ multiplex PCR; TCRdb lists only in-frame clones, some missing. The data contain 440,000 or so clones, about 92% of them singletons. Treatment in this sample: some 20 received Ad26.COV2.S at low or high dose, single or two shots; roughly five received placebo; per-sample allocation not given. Specimens were obtained on day 63 following the first vaccine or placebo injection. Germline V CDR1 and CDR2: ENHRY, SYGVKD. Between the trimmed V and J ends, which lost 1 base and 4 bases, there was a span of 9 bases. The CDR3 is made up of 14 amino acids. The source of this sequence is a person aged 18-60 years who received the Ad26.COV2.S COVID-19 vaccine or a placebo. This sequence joins TRBV10-3 and TRBJ2-3, with D perhaps TRBD1 or TRBD2 (5 bases each). The source was peripheral blood, collected in a trial of Ad26.COV2.S vaccine versus placebo. CDR3 DNA: TGTGCCATCAGTGAGTTTGGGGGTGCAGATACGCAGTATTTT. It encodes CAISEFGGADTQYF.